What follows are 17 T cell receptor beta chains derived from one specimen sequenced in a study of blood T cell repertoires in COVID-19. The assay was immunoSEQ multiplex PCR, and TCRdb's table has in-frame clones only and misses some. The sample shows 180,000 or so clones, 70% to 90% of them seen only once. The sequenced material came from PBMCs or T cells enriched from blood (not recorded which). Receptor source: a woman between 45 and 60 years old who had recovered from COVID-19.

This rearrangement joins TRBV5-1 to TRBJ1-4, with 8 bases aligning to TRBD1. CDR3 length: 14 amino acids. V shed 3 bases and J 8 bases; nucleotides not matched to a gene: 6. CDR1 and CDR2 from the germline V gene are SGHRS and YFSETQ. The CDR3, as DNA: TGCGCCAGCAGCTCCCAGGGGGCAGGGGAAAAACTGTTTTTT. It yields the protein CASSSQGAGEKLFF. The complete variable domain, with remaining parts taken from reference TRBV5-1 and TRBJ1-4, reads KAGVTQTPRYLIKTRGQQVTLSCSPISGHRSVSWYQQTPGQGLQFLFEYFSETQRNKGNFPGRFSGRQFSNSRSEMNVSTLELGDSALYLCASSSQGAGEKLFFGSGTQLSVL.

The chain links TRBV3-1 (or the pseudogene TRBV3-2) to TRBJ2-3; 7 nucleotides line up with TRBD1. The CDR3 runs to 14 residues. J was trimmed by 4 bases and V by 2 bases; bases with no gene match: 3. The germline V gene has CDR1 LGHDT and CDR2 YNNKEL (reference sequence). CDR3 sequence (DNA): TGTGCCAGCAGCCAACAGGGGGTCTCAGATACGCAGTATTTT. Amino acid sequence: CASSQQGVSDTQYF.

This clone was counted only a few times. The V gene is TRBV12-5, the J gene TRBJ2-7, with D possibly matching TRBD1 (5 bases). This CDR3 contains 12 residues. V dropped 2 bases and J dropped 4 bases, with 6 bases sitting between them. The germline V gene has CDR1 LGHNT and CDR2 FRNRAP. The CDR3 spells CASGLRQYEQYV. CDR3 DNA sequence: TGTGCTAGTGGTTTGAGACAGTACGAGCAGTACGTC.

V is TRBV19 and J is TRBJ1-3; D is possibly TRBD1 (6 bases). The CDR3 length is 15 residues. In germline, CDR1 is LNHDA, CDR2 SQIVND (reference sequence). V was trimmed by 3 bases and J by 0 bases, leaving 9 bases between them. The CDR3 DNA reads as TGTGCCAGTAGTATGGTGGACAGCTCTGGAAACACCATATATTTT. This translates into CASSMVDSSGNTIYF.

The CDR3, as DNA: TGTGCCAGCAGCCCGGGGTTAGTACGTGAAAAACTGTTTTTT. Translation: CASSPGLVREKLFF. The chain has TRBV9 and TRBJ1-4; D call uncertain. V lost 4 bases and J 7 bases, leaving 14 bases between the germline ends. Germline V CDR1 and CDR2: SGDLS, YYNGEE. There are 14 residues in the CDR3.

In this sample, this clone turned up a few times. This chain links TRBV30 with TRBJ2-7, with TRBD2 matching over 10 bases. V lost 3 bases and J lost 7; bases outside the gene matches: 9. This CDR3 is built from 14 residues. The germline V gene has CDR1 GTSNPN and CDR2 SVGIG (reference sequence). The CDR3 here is CAWSRLAGAGEQYV. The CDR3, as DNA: TGTGCCTGGAGCCGGCTAGCGGGAGCAGGTGAGCAGTACGTC.

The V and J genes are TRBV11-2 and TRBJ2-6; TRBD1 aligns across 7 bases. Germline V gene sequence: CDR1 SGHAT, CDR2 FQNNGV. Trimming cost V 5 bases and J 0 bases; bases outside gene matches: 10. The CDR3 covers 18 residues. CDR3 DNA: TGTGCCAGCAGCCCCCGGGACAGCCTAATCTCTGGGGCCAACGTCCTGACTTTC. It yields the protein CASSPRDSLISGANVLTF.

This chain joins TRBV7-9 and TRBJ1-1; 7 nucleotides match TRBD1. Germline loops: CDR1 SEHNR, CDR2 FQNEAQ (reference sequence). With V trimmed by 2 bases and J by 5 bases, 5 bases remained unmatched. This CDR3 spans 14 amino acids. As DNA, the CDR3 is TGTGCCAGCAGCTTATCCCAGGGGGTGACTGAAGCTTTCTTT. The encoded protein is CASSLSQGVTEAFF.

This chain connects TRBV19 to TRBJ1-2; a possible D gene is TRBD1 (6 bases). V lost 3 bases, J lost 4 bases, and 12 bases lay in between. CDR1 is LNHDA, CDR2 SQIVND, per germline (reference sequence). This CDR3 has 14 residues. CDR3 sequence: CASSILAGVYGYTF. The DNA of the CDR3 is TGTGCCAGTAGTATCCTAGCAGGGGTCTATGGCTACACCTTC.

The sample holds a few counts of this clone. The DNA for the CDR3 is TGCGCCAGCAGCTCCCGGGATGCGGCTAGCACCTTC. Protein product: CASSSRDAASTF. The chain is built from TRBV5-1 and TRBJ1-2; D ambiguous. The CDR3 contains 12 residues. Germline loops: CDR1 SGHRS, CDR2 YFSETQ. V lost 3 bases to trimming and J lost 13 bases, with 16 bases between them.

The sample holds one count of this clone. In nucleotides, the CDR3 is TGTGCCAGCAGTTTCGGGATCGGCGAGCAGTACGTC. Protein: CASSFGIGEQYV. The chain uses TRBV12-3 or TRBV12-4 and TRBJ2-7; maybe TRBD2 (5 bases). The CDR3 consists of 12 residues. Trimming pared 3 bases from V and 6 bases from J, leaving 9 bases between.

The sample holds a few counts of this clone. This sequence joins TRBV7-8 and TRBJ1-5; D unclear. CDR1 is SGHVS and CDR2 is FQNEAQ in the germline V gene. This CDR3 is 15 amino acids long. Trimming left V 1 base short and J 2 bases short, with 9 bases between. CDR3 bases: TGTGCCAGCAGCTTAGAAGTTTCGGGCAATCAGCCCCAGCATTTT. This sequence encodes CASSLEVSGNQPQHF. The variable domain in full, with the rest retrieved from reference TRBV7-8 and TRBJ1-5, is GAGVSQSPRYKVAKRGQDVALRCDPISGHVSLFWYQQALGQGPEFLTYFQNEAQLDKSGLPSDRFFAERPEGSVSTLKIQRTQQEDSAVYLCASSLEVSGNQPQHFGDGTRLSIL.

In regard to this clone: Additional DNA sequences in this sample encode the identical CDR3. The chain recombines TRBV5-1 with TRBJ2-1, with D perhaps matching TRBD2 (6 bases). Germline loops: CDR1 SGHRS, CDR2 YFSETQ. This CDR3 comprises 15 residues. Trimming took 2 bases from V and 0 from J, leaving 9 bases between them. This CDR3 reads CASSLDGSSYNEQFF. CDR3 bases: TGCGCCAGCAGCTTAGACGGGAGCTCCTACAATGAGCAGTTCTTC.

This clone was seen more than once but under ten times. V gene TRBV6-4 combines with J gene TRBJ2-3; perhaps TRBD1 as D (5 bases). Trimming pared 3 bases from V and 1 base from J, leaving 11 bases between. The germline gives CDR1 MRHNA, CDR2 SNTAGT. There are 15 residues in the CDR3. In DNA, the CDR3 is TGTGCCAGCAGTGAAGGAGTAGGGGGCACAGATACGCAGTATTTT. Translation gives CASSEGVGGTDTQYF.

The CDR3 bases are TGTGCCAGCAGCTTATACCGGGGTCGGAACACCGGGGAGCTGTTTTTT. Its translation: CASSLYRGRNTGELFF. This sequence joins TRBV7-3 and TRBJ2-2, with D possibly matching TRBD2 (5 bases). There are 16 residues in the CDR3. The V gene's germline CDR1 is SGHTA and CDR2 FQGTGA. Trimming shortened V by 2 bases and J by 1 base, and 11 bases separated the two germline ends. Full variable domain (rest looked up from reference TRBV7-3 and TRBJ2-2): GAGVSQTPSNKVTEKGKYVELRCDPISGHTALYWYRQSLGQGPEFLIYFQGTGAADDSGLPNDRFFAVRPEGSVSTLKIQRTERGDSAVYLCASSLYRGRNTGELFFGEGSRLTVL.

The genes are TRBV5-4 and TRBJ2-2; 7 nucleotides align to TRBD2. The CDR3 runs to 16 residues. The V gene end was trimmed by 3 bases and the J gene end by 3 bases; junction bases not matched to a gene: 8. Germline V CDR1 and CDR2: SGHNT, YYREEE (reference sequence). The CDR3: CASSWGGQRDTGELFF. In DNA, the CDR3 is TGTGCCAGCAGCTGGGGGGGTCAGCGCGACACCGGGGAGCTGTTTTTT. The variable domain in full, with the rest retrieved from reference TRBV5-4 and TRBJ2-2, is ETGVTQSPTHLIKTRGQQVTLRCSSQSGHNTVSWYQQALGQGPQFIFQYYREEENGRGNFPPRFSGLQFPNYSSELNVNALELDDSALYLCASSWGGQRDTGELFFGEGSRLTVL.

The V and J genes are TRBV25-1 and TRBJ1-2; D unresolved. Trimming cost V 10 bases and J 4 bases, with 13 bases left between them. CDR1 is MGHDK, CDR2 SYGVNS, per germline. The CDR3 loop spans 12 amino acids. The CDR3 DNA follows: TGTGCCACCGTGGAGGGATCCTATGGCTACACCTTC. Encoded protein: CATVEGSYGYTF.